This T cell receptor (beta chain) derives from a study of blood T cell repertoires in COVID-19. Study at large: Samples representing acute and convalescent COVID-19 were sourced from the United States, Italy and Spain.

The assay was immunoSEQ multiplex PCR, and TCRdb's table has in-frame clones only and misses some. The data hold around 77,000 clones, with around 83% observed a single time. In Seattle, patients joined the study during active infection and were tracked longitudinally. What was sequenced was peripheral blood. The source is a man in his thirties or forties with COVID-19, enrolled during active disease.

CDR3 region: CASSVIVATDTQYF. The CDR3 DNA reads as TGTGCCAGCAGCGTCATAGTTGCGACAGATACGCAGTATTTT. The V call is TRBV9, the J call TRBJ2-3; no clear D. CDR1 and CDR2 (germline): SGDLS, YYNGEE. The CDR3 extends over 14 amino acids. The V gene lost 2 bases and the J gene lost 3 bases, with 10 bases spanning the gap.